This T cell receptor (beta chain) was sequenced for a study of blood T cell repertoires in COVID-19. V was clipped by 7 bases and J by 0 bases, with 19 bases between them. The CDR3 totals 18 residues. The assay was immunoSEQ multiplex PCR, and TCRdb's table has in-frame clones only and misses some. In the table there are fewer than 200,000 clones, 65% to 85% of which are singletons. The TCR comes from a woman older than 75 with acute or convalescent COVID-19. The material sequenced was peripheral blood. This chain connects TRBV23-1 to TRBJ1-6; D may be TRBD1 (5 bases). TRBV23-1 is marked as an open reading frame, function uncertain. The chain's CDR3 is CASNLDRKKGSYNSPLHF. CDR3 DNA sequence: TGCGCCAGCAATCTAGACAGAAAGAAAGGCTCCTATAATTCACCCCTCCACTTT.